The 8 T cell receptor beta chains in this list originate from one sample, sequenced in a study of T cell responses to AZD1222 COVID-19 vaccine. Generated by immunoSEQ multiplex PCR, the TCRdb table keeps only in-frame clones and is missing some. Among 150,000 to 200,000 clones listed, around 94% were seen once. Sample: peripheral blood, taken on day 0 of AZD1222 vaccination. The receptors here all came from an adult in good health.

The chain recombines TRBV30 with TRBJ1-1; D remains unclear. There are 10 residues in the CDR3. The V gene lost 5 bases and the J gene lost 11 bases, with 12 bases spanning the gap. Germline assignment: CDR1 GTSNPN and CDR2 SVGIG (reference sequence). CDR3 sequence reads: CAWAEVGAFF. The CDR3 DNA is TGTGCCTGGGCCGAAGTTGGGGCTTTCTTT.

The chain carries TRBV4-1 and TRBJ2-7, with TRBD1 matching over 9 bases. The germline V gene encodes CDR1 MGHRA and CDR2 YSYEKL. J gave up 6 bases and V 3 bases, and 15 bases lay outside the gene matches. The CDR3 length is 17 residues. Here the CDR3 DNA reads TGCGCCAGCAGCCACCAAACGGGGGGACAGGGTGCGTTCGAGCAGTACTTC. Its protein is CASSHQTGGQGAFEQYF.

This chain joins TRBV19 and TRBJ1-1; tentatively, D is TRBD1 (6 bases). Trimming removed 2 bases at V and 4 bases at J, with 14 bases between. This CDR3 comprises 15 residues. Germline CDR1 LNHDA, CDR2 SQIVND (reference sequence). The CDR3 nucleotides read TGTGCCAGTAGTATATACGGGGGCTCGAGCACTGAAGCTTTCTTT. Protein: CASSIYGGSSTEAFF.

The chain recombines TRBV7-9 with TRBJ2-3, with 10 bases fitting TRBD2. This CDR3 spans 19 amino acids. Germline V gene sequence: CDR1 SEHNR, CDR2 FQNEAQ (reference sequence). Losses at the gene ends were 0 bases for V and 1 base for J; bases not matched to a gene: 10. This CDR3 reads CASSLALLAGVIGTDTQYF. The CDR3 DNA sequence: TGTGCCAGCAGCTTAGCGCTCCTAGCGGGAGTTATTGGCACAGATACGCAGTATTTT.

The V call is TRBV30, the J call TRBJ1-3; D gene unclear. The germline gives CDR1 GTSNPN, CDR2 SVGIG (reference sequence). The length of the CDR3 is 12 residues. V lost 3 bases and J 2 bases, leaving 5 bases between the germline ends. The CDR3 nucleotides read TGTGCCTGGAGAGGCACTGGAAACACCATATATTTT. It specifies CAWRGTGNTIYF.

The J gene is TRBJ1-5, the V gene TRBV7-8; perhaps TRBD1 as D (5 bases). The CDR3 length is 16 residues. The V gene lost 3 bases and the J gene lost 2 bases, with 14 bases spanning the gap. Germline lookup yields CDR1 SGHVS and CDR2 FQNEAQ. The CDR3 DNA sequence: TGTGCCAGCAGCTTGGGGAGGGGATGGGGCAATCAGCCCCAGCATTTT. Encoded protein: CASSLGRGWGNQPQHF. Looking up the rest from reference TRBV7-8 and TRBJ1-5 gives the full variable domain: GAGVSQSPRYKVAKRGQDVALRCDPISGHVSLFWYQQALGQGPEFLTYFQNEAQLDKSGLPSDRFFAERPEGSVSTLKIQRTQQEDSAVYLCASSLGRGWGNQPQHFGDGTRLSIL.

V and J are TRBV12-3 or TRBV12-4 and TRBJ1-1; 7 bases fit TRBD1. V shed 8 bases and J 1 base; nucleotides not matched to a gene: 4. CDR3 length: 13 amino acids. CDR3 sequence: CASGTGANTEAFF. The CDR3 nucleotides are TGTGCCAGCGGCACAGGGGCGAACACTGAAGCTTTCTTT.

This clone was seen once. The V gene is TRBV28, the J gene TRBJ1-2; D is undetermined. The ends were cut back, 8 bases at V and 3 bases at J, with 19 bases in the middle. Germline loops: CDR1 MDHEN, CDR2 SYDVKM. The CDR3 length is 15 residues. The CDR3 DNA is TGTGCCAGCCTATTTAGGTGGGATCGAGACTATGGCTACACCTTC. As protein: CASLFRWDRDYGYTF.